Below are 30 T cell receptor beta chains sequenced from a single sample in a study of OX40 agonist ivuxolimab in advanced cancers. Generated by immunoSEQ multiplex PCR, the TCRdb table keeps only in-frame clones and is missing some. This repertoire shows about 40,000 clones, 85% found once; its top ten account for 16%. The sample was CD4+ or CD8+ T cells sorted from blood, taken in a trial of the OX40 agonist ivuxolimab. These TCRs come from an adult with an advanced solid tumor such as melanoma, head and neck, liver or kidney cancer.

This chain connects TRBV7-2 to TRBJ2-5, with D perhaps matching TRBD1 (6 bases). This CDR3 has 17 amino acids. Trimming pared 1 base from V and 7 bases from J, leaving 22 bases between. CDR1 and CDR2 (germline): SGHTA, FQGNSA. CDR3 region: CASSLDIRGARLGTQYF. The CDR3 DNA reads TGTGCCAGCAGCTTAGATATCAGGGGAGCTCGCTTGGGGACCCAGTACTTC.

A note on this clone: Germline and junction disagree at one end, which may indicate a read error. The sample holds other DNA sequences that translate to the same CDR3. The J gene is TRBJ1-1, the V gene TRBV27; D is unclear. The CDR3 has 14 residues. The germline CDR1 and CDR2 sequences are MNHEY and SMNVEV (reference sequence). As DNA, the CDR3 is TGTGCCAGCAGTCCACAGTTCCACCACACTGAGGCTTTCTTT. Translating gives CASSPQFHHTEAFF.

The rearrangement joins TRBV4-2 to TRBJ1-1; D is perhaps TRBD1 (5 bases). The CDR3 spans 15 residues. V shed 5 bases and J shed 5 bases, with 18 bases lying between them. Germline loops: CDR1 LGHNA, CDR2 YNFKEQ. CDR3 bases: TGTGCCAGCAGCGGGGGGACGGTAGGATTGACTGAAGCTTTCTTT. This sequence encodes CASSGGTVGLTEAFF.

CDR3 protein: CASSNPGLAGAFRTDTQYF. CDR3 coding DNA: TGTGCCAGCAGCAACCCGGGACTAGCGGGGGCCTTCCGCACAGATACGCAGTATTTT. The genes are TRBV9 and TRBJ2-3; TRBD2 agrees at 14 bases. Trimming at V came to 4 bases and at J to 1 base, leaving 11 bases not matched to a gene. This CDR3 comprises 19 residues. Per the germline V gene, CDR1 is SGDLS and CDR2 is YYNGEE. Complete variable domain (other parts from reference TRBV9 and TRBJ2-3): DSGVTQTPKHLITATGQRVTLRCSPRSGDLSVYWYQQSLDQGLQFLIQYYNGEERAKGNILERFSAQQFPDLHSELNLSSLELGDSALYFCASSNPGLAGAFRTDTQYFGPGTRLTVL.

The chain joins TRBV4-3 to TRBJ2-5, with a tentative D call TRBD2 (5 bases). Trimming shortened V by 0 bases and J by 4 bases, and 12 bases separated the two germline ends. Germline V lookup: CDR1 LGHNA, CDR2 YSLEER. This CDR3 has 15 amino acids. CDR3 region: CASSQEGDRGETQYF. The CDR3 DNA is TGCGCCAGCAGCCAAGAAGGAGATCGGGGAGAGACCCAGTACTTC.

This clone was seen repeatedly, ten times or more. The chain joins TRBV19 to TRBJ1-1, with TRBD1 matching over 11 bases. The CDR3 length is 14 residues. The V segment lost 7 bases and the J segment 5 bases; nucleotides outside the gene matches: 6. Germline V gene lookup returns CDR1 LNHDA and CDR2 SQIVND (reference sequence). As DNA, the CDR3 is TGTGCCAGTAATCCGGGACAGGGGGTAACTGAAGCTTTCTTT. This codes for CASNPGQGVTEAFF.

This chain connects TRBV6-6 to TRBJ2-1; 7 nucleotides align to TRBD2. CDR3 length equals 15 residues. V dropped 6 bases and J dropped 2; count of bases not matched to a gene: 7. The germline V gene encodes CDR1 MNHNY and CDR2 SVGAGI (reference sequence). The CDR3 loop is CASRLAGLAYNEQFF. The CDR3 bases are TGTGCCAGCAGATTAGCGGGTCTCGCCTACAATGAGCAGTTCTTC.

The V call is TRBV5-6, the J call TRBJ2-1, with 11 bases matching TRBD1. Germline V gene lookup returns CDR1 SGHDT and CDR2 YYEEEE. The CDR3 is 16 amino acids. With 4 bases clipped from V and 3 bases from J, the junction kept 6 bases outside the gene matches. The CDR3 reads CASSGGTGGIYNEQFF. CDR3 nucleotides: TGTGCCAGCAGCGGAGGGACAGGGGGTATCTACAATGAGCAGTTCTTC.

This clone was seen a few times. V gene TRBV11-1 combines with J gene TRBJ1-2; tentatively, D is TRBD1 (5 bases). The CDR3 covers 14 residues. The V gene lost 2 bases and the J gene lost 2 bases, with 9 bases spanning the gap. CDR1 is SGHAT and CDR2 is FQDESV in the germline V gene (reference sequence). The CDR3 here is CASSLTAGNYGYTF. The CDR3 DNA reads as TGTGCCAGCAGCTTAACGGCAGGGAACTATGGCTACACCTTC.

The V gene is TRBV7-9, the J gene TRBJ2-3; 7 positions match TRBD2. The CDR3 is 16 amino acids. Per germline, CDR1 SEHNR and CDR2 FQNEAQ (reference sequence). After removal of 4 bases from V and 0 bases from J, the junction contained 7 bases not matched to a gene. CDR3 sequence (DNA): TGTGCCAGCAGCTCCGGGGACTACGTTAGCACAGATACGCAGTATTTT. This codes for CASSSGDYVSTDTQYF. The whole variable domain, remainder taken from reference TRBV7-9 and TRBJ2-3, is DTGVSQNPRHKITKRGQNVTFRCDPISEHNRLYWYRQTLGQGPEFLTYFQNEAQLEKSRLLSDRFSAERPKGSFSTLEIQRTEQGDSAMYLCASSSGDYVSTDTQYFGPGTRLTVL.

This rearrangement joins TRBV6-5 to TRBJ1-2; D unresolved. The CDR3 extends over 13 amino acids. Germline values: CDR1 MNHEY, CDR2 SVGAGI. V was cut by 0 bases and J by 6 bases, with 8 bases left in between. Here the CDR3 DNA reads TGTGCCAGCAGTTACTCTCGAGGTGATGGCTACACCTTC. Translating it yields CASSYSRGDGYTF.

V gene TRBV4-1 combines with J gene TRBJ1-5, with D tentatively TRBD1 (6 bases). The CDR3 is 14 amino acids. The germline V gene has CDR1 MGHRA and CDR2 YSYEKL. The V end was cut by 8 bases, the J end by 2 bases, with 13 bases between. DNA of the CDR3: TGCGCCAGCCAGGGGACTTATGGCAATCAGCCCCAGCATTTT. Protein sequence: CASQGTYGNQPQHF.

For the CDR3, the DNA is TGTGCCAGCAGCTATCGGACAGGGGGCGATAACACTGAAGCTTTCTTT. Its protein is CASSYRTGGDNTEAFF. The chain recombines TRBV7-6 with TRBJ1-1, with 11 bases that match TRBD1. V lost 4 bases to trimming and J lost 2 bases; unmatched junction nucleotides: 6. The CDR3 runs 16 residues. Germline lookup yields CDR1 SGHVS and CDR2 FNYEAQ.

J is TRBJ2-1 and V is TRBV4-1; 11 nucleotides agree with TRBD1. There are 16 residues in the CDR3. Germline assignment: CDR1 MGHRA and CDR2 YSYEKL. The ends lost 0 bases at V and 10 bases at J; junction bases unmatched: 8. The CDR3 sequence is CASSQDEGQGAKEQFF. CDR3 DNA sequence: TGCGCCAGCAGCCAAGATGAAGGACAGGGGGCGAAGGAGCAGTTCTTC.

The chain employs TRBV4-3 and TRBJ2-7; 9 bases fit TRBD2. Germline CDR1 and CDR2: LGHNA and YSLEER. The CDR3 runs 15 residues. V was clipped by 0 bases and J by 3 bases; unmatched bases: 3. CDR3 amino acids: CASSQDKAGGYEQYF. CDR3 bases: TGCGCCAGCAGCCAAGATAAAGCGGGAGGCTACGAGCAGTACTTC.

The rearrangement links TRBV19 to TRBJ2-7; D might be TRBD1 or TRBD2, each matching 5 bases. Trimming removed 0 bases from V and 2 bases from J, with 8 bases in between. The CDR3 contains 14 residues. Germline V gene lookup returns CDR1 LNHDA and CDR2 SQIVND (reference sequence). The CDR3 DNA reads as TGTGCCAGTAGTATAGACCAGGGACCCTACGAGCAGTACTTC. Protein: CASSIDQGPYEQYF.

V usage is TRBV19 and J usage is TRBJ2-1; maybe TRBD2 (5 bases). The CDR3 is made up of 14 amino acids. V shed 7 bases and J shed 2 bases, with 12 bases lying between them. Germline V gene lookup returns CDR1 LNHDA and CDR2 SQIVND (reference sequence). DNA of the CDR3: TGTGCCAGTACCCCGACGGGAACCTACAATGAGCAGTTCTTC. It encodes CASTPTGTYNEQFF.

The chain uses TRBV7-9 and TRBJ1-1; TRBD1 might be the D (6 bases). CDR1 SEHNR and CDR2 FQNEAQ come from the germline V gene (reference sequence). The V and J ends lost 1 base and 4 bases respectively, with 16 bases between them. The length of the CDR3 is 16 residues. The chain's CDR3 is CASSLVSLGGGTEAFF. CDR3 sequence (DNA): TGTGCCAGCAGCTTAGTGAGTTTAGGGGGGGGCACTGAAGCTTTCTTT.

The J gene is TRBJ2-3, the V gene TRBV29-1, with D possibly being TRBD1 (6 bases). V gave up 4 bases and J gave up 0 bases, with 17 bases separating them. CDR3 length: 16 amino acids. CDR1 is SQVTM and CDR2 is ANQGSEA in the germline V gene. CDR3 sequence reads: CSVGLVGQSSTDTQYF. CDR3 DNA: TGCAGCGTTGGTCTGGTTGGACAGTCAAGCACAGATACGCAGTATTTT.

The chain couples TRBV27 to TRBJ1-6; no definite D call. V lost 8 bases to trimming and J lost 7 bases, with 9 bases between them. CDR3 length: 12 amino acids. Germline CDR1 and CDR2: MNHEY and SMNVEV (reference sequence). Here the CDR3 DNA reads TGTGCCAGCCGGATTGGGAATTCACCCCTCCACTTT. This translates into CASRIGNSPLHF.

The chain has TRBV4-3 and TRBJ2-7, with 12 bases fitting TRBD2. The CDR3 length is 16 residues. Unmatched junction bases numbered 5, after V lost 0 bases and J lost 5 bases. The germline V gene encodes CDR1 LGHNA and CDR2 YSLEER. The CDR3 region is CASSQEAGLAGDEQYF. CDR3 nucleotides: TGCGCCAGCAGCCAAGAGGCGGGACTAGCGGGTGACGAGCAGTACTTC.

The CDR3 region is CASSKPSSGRSRDEQFF. Here the CDR3 DNA reads TGTGCCAGTAGTAAACCCTCTAGCGGGAGGTCTAGGGATGAGCAGTTCTTC. This chain links TRBV19 with TRBJ2-1; the match to TRBD2 covers 11 bases. In germline, CDR1 is LNHDA, CDR2 SQIVND (reference sequence). There are 17 residues in the CDR3. After removal of 4 bases from V and 8 bases from J, the junction contained 13 bases not matched to a gene.

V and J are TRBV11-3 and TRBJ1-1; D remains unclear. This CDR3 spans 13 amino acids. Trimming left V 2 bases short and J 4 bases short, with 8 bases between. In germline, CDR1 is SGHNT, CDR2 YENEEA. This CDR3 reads CASSLRDRTEAFF. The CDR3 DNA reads TGTGCCAGCAGCTTAAGGGATCGCACTGAAGCTTTCTTT.

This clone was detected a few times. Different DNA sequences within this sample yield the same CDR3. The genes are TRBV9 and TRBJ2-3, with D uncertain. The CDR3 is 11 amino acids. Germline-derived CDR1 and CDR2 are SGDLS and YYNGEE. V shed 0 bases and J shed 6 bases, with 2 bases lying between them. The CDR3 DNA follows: TGTGCCAGCAGCGTAGGGGATACGCAGTATTTT. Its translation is CASSVGDTQYF.

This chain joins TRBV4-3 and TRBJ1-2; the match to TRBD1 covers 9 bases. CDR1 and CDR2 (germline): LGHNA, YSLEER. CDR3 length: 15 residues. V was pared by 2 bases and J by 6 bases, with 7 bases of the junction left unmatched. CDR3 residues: CASSQWKGDRDGYTF. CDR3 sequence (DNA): TGCGCCAGCAGCCAATGGAAGGGGGACAGGGATGGCTACACCTTC.

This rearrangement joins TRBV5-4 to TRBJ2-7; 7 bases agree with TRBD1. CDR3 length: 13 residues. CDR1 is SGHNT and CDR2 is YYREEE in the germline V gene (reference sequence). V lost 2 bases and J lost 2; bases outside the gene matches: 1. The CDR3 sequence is CASSFGTAYEQYF. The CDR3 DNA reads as TGTGCCAGCAGCTTCGGGACAGCCTACGAGCAGTACTTC.

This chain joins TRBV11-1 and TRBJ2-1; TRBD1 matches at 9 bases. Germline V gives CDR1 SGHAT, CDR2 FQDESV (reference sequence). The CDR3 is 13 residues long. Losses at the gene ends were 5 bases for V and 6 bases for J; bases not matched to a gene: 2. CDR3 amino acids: CASSRDRANEQFF. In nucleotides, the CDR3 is TGTGCCAGCAGCCGGGACAGGGCCAATGAGCAGTTCTTC.

As DNA, the CDR3 is TGCAGCGTTGAAGCGGGTCACAATGAGCAGTTCTTC. Residues: CSVEAGHNEQFF. This chain links TRBV29-1 with TRBJ2-1; D uncertain. Germline CDR1 and CDR2: SQVTM and ANQGSEA. With 1 base removed from V and 5 bases from J, the gap between germline ends came to 6 bases. This CDR3 contains 12 residues.

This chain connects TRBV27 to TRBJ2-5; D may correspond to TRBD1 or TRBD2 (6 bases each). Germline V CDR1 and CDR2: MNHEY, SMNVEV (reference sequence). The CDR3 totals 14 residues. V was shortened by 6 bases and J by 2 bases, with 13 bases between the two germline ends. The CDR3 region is CASRGASGQETQYF. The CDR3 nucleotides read TGTGCCAGCAGGGGGGCCAGCGGGCAAGAGACCCAGTACTTC.

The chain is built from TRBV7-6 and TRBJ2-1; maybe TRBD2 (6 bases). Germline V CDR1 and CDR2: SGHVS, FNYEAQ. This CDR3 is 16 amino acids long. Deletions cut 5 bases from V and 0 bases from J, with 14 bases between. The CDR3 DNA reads TGTGCCAGCAGCCGCCCGTCCGGGAGCTCCTACAATGAGCAGTTCTTC. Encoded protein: CASSRPSGSSYNEQFF.